A single sample gave rise to the 27 T cell receptor beta chains below, sequenced in a study of blood T cell repertoires in COVID-19. Produced via immunoSEQ multiplex PCR; TCRdb's table is partial and in-frame only. The profile covers more than 150,000 clones, with more than 80% appearing a single time and around 14% taken by the ten largest. The sequenced sample was peripheral blood. The receptors stem from a woman between 40 and 50 years old with acute or convalescent COVID-19.

This chain links TRBV2 with TRBJ1-6; D gene uncertain. Germline values: CDR1 SNHLY, CDR2 FYNNEI. CDR3 length: 15 residues. Trimming stripped 4 bases from V and 10 bases from J, with 17 bases between. Here the CDR3 DNA reads TGTGCCAGCAGTGCCCAATCCGGGGTCAAATCACCCCTCCACTTT. It codes for CASSAQSGVKSPLHF.

CDR3 bases: TGTGCCAGCAGCTCATCCCTCCCGGGACAGGGAGGATACACCATATATTTT. Translation gives CASSSSLPGQGGYTIYF. The chain recombines TRBV11-2 with TRBJ1-3; the match to TRBD1 covers 9 bases. The CDR3 sequence is 17 residues long. Germline values: CDR1 SGHAT, CDR2 FQNNGV. V was clipped by 4 bases and J by 8 bases; unmatched bases: 15.

The chain uses TRBV28 and TRBJ2-3; 8 positions agree with TRBD2. Germline-derived CDR1 and CDR2 are MDHEN and SYDVKM. The CDR3 is 17 amino acids. V shed 0 bases and J 10 bases; nucleotides not matched to a gene: 15. CDR3 bases: TGTGCCAGCAGTTTATGGCAGTTGGCGGGGGGCCCTGGATCGCAGTATTTT. Its translation: CASSLWQLAGGPGSQYF.

The J gene is TRBJ2-1, the V gene TRBV19; D is possibly TRBD1 (6 bases). CDR1 is LNHDA and CDR2 is SQIVND in the germline V gene (reference sequence). V lost 6 bases to trimming and J lost 3 bases, with 12 bases between them. The CDR3 totals 14 residues. CDR3 sequence reads: CASRGARYYNEQFF. CDR3 bases: TGTGCCAGTAGGGGGGCCAGATACTACAATGAGCAGTTCTTC.

The rearrangement links TRBV18 to TRBJ2-3, with 9 positions matching TRBD2. This CDR3 contains 19 residues. Germline CDR1 is KGHSH and CDR2 is LQKENI. With V trimmed by 3 bases and J by 2 bases, 15 bases remained unmatched. DNA of the CDR3: TGTGCCAGCTCACCCGACCCCTCGGAACTAGCGGGTAACACAGATACGCAGTATTTT. It is translated as CASSPDPSELAGNTDTQYF.

The chain combines TRBV20-1 with TRBJ2-3, with D uncertain. This CDR3 is 11 amino acids long. V was cut by 6 bases and J by 6 bases, with 10 bases left in between. Germline values: CDR1 DFQATT, CDR2 SNEGSKA (reference sequence). In nucleotides, the CDR3 is TGCAGTGCCAGACGGAGTGATACGCAGTATTTT. Protein product: CSARRSDTQYF.

The V gene is TRBV5-1, the J gene TRBJ2-5; TRBD2 might be the D (5 bases). V lost 2 bases, J lost 1 base, and 6 bases lay in between. Looked up from germline, CDR1 is SGHRS and CDR2 is YFSETQ. The CDR3 has 13 residues. The CDR3 DNA follows: TGCGCCAGCAGCTTCGGACTCCAAGAGACCCAGTACTTC. The encoded protein is CASSFGLQETQYF.

The chain recombines TRBV6-5 with TRBJ1-1; tentative D call: TRBD1 (6 bases). The CDR3 is made up of 13 amino acids. CDR1 is MNHEY, CDR2 SVGAGI, per germline. V lost 6 bases and J 4 bases, leaving 12 bases between the germline ends. The CDR3 bases are TGTGCCAGCAGGAGGGGGAGGGTCACTGAAGCTTTCTTT. Its protein is CASRRGRVTEAFF.

The DNA for the CDR3 is TGTGCCAGCAGCCGGGACCCCGGGACAGAGGACGAGCAGTACTTC. Protein: CASSRDPGTEDEQYF. The chain employs TRBV7-3 and TRBJ2-7, with 7 bases that match TRBD1. V was pared by 5 bases and J by 5 bases, with 12 bases of the junction left unmatched. The germline V gene has CDR1 SGHTA and CDR2 FQGTGA. This CDR3 contains 15 residues.

This chain uses TRBV2 with TRBJ2-1; 7 bases are a match to TRBD1. Per germline, CDR1 SNHLY and CDR2 FYNNEI. The CDR3 loop spans 14 amino acids. The J segment lost 5 bases and the V segment lost 7 bases, leaving 8 bases of the junction unmatched. In DNA, the CDR3 is TGTGCCAGCAATCCACCGGGACAGCACAATGAGCAGTTCTTC. Amino acid sequence: CASNPPGQHNEQFF. Filled out from reference TRBV2 and TRBJ2-1, the complete variable domain reads EPEVTQTPSHQVTQMGQEVILRCVPISNHLYFYWYRQILGQKVEFLVSFYNNEISEKSEIFDDQFSVERPDGSNFTLKIRSTKLEDSAMYFCASNPPGQHNEQFFGPGTRLTVL.

The chain recombines TRBV24-1 with TRBJ2-3; TRBD2 might be the D (8 bases). The V gene lost 6 bases and the J gene lost 3 bases, with 33 bases spanning the gap. Germline V CDR1 and CDR2: KGHDR, SFDVKD. This CDR3 has 21 residues. The CDR3 coding sequence is TGTGCCACCAGTCTCGGGACAGAAAGTTTTTTTAGCGGGGTATGGACAGATACGCAGTATTTT. Protein sequence: CATSLGTESFFSGVWTDTQYF.

The V and J genes are TRBV5-1 and TRBJ2-3; 11 nucleotides match TRBD2. Germline V CDR1 and CDR2: SGHRS, YFSETQ. With V trimmed by 4 bases and J by 4 bases, 14 bases remained unmatched. The CDR3 extends over 18 amino acids. CDR3: CASSLLRGSGGVSDTQYF. The CDR3 DNA sequence: TGCGCCAGCAGCCTCCTCCGGGGTAGCGGGGGGGTTTCAGATACGCAGTATTTT.

The chain links TRBV6-6 to TRBJ1-2; the D gene is possibly TRBD1 (6 bases). CDR1 is MNHNY and CDR2 is SVGAGI in the germline V gene (reference sequence). V was pared by 7 bases and J by 7 bases, with 19 bases between. This CDR3 has 14 residues. CDR3 protein: CASTEWEGVLGYTF. CDR3 DNA sequence: TGTGCCAGCACCGAATGGGAGGGGGTTCTTGGCTACACCTTC.

CDR3 residues: CASSLVASSPDEQFF. DNA of the CDR3: TGTGCCAGCAGCTTGGTGGCTAGCAGCCCGGATGAGCAGTTCTTC. The chain couples TRBV13 to TRBJ2-1; TRBD2 might be the D (5 bases). This CDR3 has 15 residues. Trimming pared 3 bases from V and 8 bases from J, leaving 17 bases between. Per germline, CDR1 PRHDT and CDR2 FYEKMQ (reference sequence). The variable domain in full, completed from reference TRBV13 and TRBJ2-1, reads AAGVIQSPRHLIKEKRETATLKCYPIPRHDTVYWYQQGPGQDPQFLISFYEKMQSDKGSIPDRFSAQQFSDYHSELNMSSLELGDSALYFCASSLVASSPDEQFFGPGTRLTVL.

The gene calls are TRBV11-3 and TRBJ2-2; D ambiguous. Between the trimmed V and J ends, which lost 3 bases and 6 bases, there was a span of 8 bases. Germline CDR1 is SGHNT and CDR2 is YENEEA. CDR3 length equals 13 residues. The CDR3 coding sequence is TGTGCCAGCAGCTTCGAGTTCCCCGGGGAGCTGTTTTTT. Its protein product is CASSFEFPGELFF.

The J gene is TRBJ2-1, the V gene TRBV28, with D possibly matching TRBD2 (6 bases). V was clipped by 6 bases and J by 8 bases, with 17 bases between them. The germline CDR1 and CDR2 sequences are MDHEN and SYDVKM. This CDR3 contains 14 residues. The CDR3 loop reads CASSSPGSGDEQFF. For the CDR3, the DNA is TGTGCCAGCAGCTCACCAGGGTCGGGGGATGAGCAGTTCTTC.

This clone was seen only once. The gene calls are TRBV5-6 and TRBJ1-1, with 9 nucleotides matching TRBD1. Unmatched junction bases numbered 5, after V lost 1 base and J lost 1 base. In germline, CDR1 is SGHDT, CDR2 YYEEEE. The CDR3 runs 16 residues. The CDR3 loop reads CASSLTGGPENTEAFF. Written as DNA, the CDR3 is TGTGCCAGCAGCTTGACAGGGGGCCCCGAGAACACTGAAGCTTTCTTT.

The table lists this clone with a few counts. The chain combines TRBV2 with TRBJ2-7; tentatively, D is TRBD2 (6 bases). Trimming pared 7 bases from V and 4 bases from J, leaving 17 bases between. The V gene's germline CDR1 is SNHLY and CDR2 FYNNEI. The CDR3 totals 14 residues. CDR3 region: CASKLVGEAYEQYF. In nucleotides, the CDR3 is TGTGCCAGCAAACTTGTAGGGGAGGCGTACGAGCAGTACTTC.

The rearrangement uses TRBV3-1 (or the pseudogene TRBV3-2) and TRBJ1-6; TRBD1 agrees at 7 bases. Per the germline V gene, CDR1 is LGHDT and CDR2 is YNNKEL (reference sequence). V gave up 3 bases and J gave up 9 bases; unmatched junction bases: 14. The CDR3 loop spans 17 amino acids. The CDR3 region is CASSQDPLTGVVSPLHF. The CDR3 region has the DNA TGTGCCAGCAGCCAGGACCCACTCACAGGGGTTGTTTCACCCCTCCACTTT.

This chain joins TRBV5-1 and TRBJ2-3; a weak D match, TRBD1 (5 bases). Trimming took off 4 bases at V and 3 bases at J, with 15 bases between the two ends. Germline assignment: CDR1 SGHRS and CDR2 YFSETQ. This CDR3 has 15 residues. CDR3 DNA sequence: TGCGCCAGCAGCACAGGAACAACCGCGACAGATACGCAGTATTTT. Its translation: CASSTGTTATDTQYF. Full variable domain (missing parts from reference TRBV5-1 and TRBJ2-3): KAGVTQTPRYLIKTRGQQVTLSCSPISGHRSVSWYQQTPGQGLQFLFEYFSETQRNKGNFPGRFSGRQFSNSRSEMNVSTLELGDSALYLCASSTGTTATDTQYFGPGTRLTVL.

The chain carries TRBV4-2 and TRBJ1-2; D perhaps matches TRBD1 (6 bases). This CDR3 has 18 residues. Germline loops: CDR1 LGHNA, CDR2 YNFKEQ. Trimming removed 4 bases from V and 2 bases from J, with 23 bases in between. CDR3: CASSRLIPQGSSNYGYTF. The CDR3 DNA reads as TGTGCCAGCAGCCGATTAATACCCCAGGGGTCTTCGAACTATGGCTACACCTTC.

This chain uses TRBV11-2 with TRBJ1-5; TRBD1 matches at 8 bases. V shed 5 bases and J 7 bases; nucleotides not matched to a gene: 13. Germline V CDR1 and CDR2: SGHAT, FQNNGV. The CDR3 consists of 16 residues. CDR3 sequence: CASSNIRDRRGQPQHF. For the CDR3, the DNA is TGTGCCAGCAGCAATATCAGGGACAGGCGGGGGCAGCCCCAGCATTTT. Looking up the rest from reference TRBV11-2 and TRBJ1-5 gives the full variable domain: EAGVAQSPRYKIIEKRQSVAFWCNPISGHATLYWYQQILGQGPKLLIQFQNNGVVDDSQLPKDRFSAERLKGVDSTLKIQPAKLEDSAVYLCASSNIRDRRGQPQHFGDGTRLSIL.

CDR3 nucleotides: TGTGCCAGCAGTTTGGGACAGGGTTACGGCAATGAGCAGTTCTTC. It is translated as CASSLGQGYGNEQFF. The chain has TRBV27 and TRBJ2-1, with 9 bases identical to TRBD1. V lost 3 bases and J lost 6; bases outside the gene matches: 6. The length of the CDR3 is 15 residues. Germline lookup yields CDR1 MNHEY and CDR2 SMNVEV (reference sequence).

The V call is TRBV29-1, the J call TRBJ2-1; 7 bases align to TRBD2. This CDR3 has 15 amino acids. Germline CDR1 and CDR2: SQVTM and ANQGSEA. V lost 5 bases to trimming and J lost 4 bases; unmatched junction nucleotides: 11. CDR3 nucleotides: TGCAGCGTTTACCCCCGAGCGGGAACGTACAATGAGCAGTTCTTC. As protein: CSVYPRAGTYNEQFF.

The chain couples TRBV3-1 (or the pseudogene TRBV3-2) to TRBJ2-1; D is ambiguous. The CDR3 sequence is 15 residues long. Looked up from germline, CDR1 is LGHDT and CDR2 is YNNKEL (reference sequence). V was shortened by 3 bases and J by 2 bases, with 11 bases between the two germline ends. CDR3 nucleotides: TGTGCCAGCAGCCATCGTCAACAGCCCTACAATGAGCAGTTCTTC. Residues: CASSHRQQPYNEQFF.

The chain recombines TRBV6-6 with TRBJ2-1, with D maybe TRBD1 (6 bases). Germline CDR1 and CDR2: MNHNY and SVGAGI (reference sequence). This CDR3 spans 13 amino acids. V was trimmed by 6 bases and J by 5 bases, leaving 11 bases between them. The CDR3 reads CASRIQGNNEQFF. CDR3 DNA sequence: TGTGCCAGCAGAATACAGGGAAACAATGAGCAGTTCTTC.

The chain uses TRBV14 and TRBJ2-1, with D possibly matching TRBD2 (5 bases). The ends were cut back, 0 bases at V and 9 bases at J, with 9 bases in the middle. CDR1 SGHDN and CDR2 FVKESK come from the germline V gene. The CDR3 covers 13 residues. CDR3 region: CASSQERSGEQFF. As DNA, the CDR3 is TGTGCCAGCAGCCAAGAAAGAAGCGGTGAGCAGTTCTTC. The complete variable domain, with remaining parts taken from reference TRBV14 and TRBJ2-1, reads EAGVTQFPSHSVIEKGQTVTLRCDPISGHDNLYWYRRVMGKEIKFLLHFVKESKQDESGMPNNRFLAERTGGTYSTLKVQPAELEDSGVYFCASSQERSGEQFFGPGTRLTVL.